This TCR beta chain was retrieved from a study of beta chain features in type 1 diabetes (dated by TCRdb to between 2017 and 2018). About the investigation overall: Mean age, gender distribution, total cell number and subset yield did not differ between patients and healthy donors. A total of approximately 110,000,000 sorted cells were examined across all samples, and a strong correlation was observed between cell number per subset and RNA yield. In the study, TCRB repertoires of sorted circulating CD4+ T cell subsets from recently diagnosed type 1 diabetes patients were compared with those of matched healthy donors. Whereas all 30 or so donors provided naive and central memory subsets, regulatory and stem cell-like memory subsets were isolated from just 8 patients and about 8 healthy donors. What the work shows at the level of the full study, not this receptor alone: Type 1 diabetes patients showed a moderate but significant shortening of TCRB CDR3 length in all four CD4+ subsets. PCR may preferentially amplify shorter templates, but because patient and control samples were amplified and corrected together, any resulting skew would affect both groups equally. Because cDNA rather than genomic DNA was sequenced, highly expressing activated cells could have been over-represented, although no difference in activation and CD3 levels was found between groups. Because small numbers of individuals were included in the HLA sub-analyses, any influence of HLA type on TCRB rearrangement was left unresolved. At VDJ recombination sites, type 1 diabetes patients had fewer insertions and more deleted nucleotides, which implies abnormalities in thymic rearrangement. Naive, central memory and regulatory TCRB repertoires appeared to be more similar among patients than among healthy donors.

Each donor gave one peripheral blood draw, averaging roughly 120 mL, which was collected into heparinised tubes. A BD FACSAria II and a panel including CD45RO, CCR7, CD25, CD127, CD95 and CD27 were used to sort naive, central memory, regulatory and stem cell-like memory CD4+ T cells. Every sorted population had a purity above 95%. Right away, PBMCs were isolated by Lymphoprep density gradient centrifugation and were stained directly, with no culture step. So that batch effects would be minimized, each experiment stained and sorted samples in pairs, pairing one healthy donor with one patient. V is shortened by 6 bases, J by 4 bases, and the region joining them spans 6 bases. The CDR3 runs 11 residues from the cysteine to the phenylalanine. The only DNA kept is the CDR3, 33 bases in frame from the first base. Reading the germline V gene gives CDR1 ENHRY and CDR2 SYGVKD. With regard to this clone: Which antigen it targets is not known. There are no base qualities to consult, and no much larger clone falls within one base.

The entire amount of isolated RNA was reverse transcribed using the High Capacity cDNA Reverse Transcription Kit, so the sequenced TCRB transcripts were expressed ones. Deep immunoSEQ sequencing was applied to naive, central memory and regulatory T cell samples, giving an average of roughly 3.5 million total reads per sample. Sorted cells were lysed in RLT buffer and RNA was extracted with DNase-treated RNeasy Micro or Mini kits, depending on cell number. Each cell subset was processed separately to prevent cross-contamination, with patient and healthy donor samples processed together. TCRB sequences were amplified from cDNA with the immunoSEQ multiplex PCR, producing 87-bp fragments spanning the CDR3 region. Sequencing of the amplicons was done on the Illumina HiSeq platform. The original pipeline was this. PCR bias was computationally corrected using synthetic template baselines, reads within Hamming distance 2 were collapsed, and singletons that could not be merged were discarded. Reads were aligned against IMGT so that V, D and J genes, CDR3 length and insertions or deletions at six rearrangement sites could be assigned. Clonotype counts were normalized to sorted cell number within each subset before computing true diversity and Gini coefficients with the tcR R package. The overlap coefficient, calculated on TCRB nucleotide sequences, was used to measure repertoire sharing. As a proxy for the pre-selection repertoire, out-of-frame TCRB sequences from naive cells were analyzed. This immuneACCESS table, as held by TCRdb, lists in-frame sequences with V and J called but not all clones. Of the missing ones, under half trace to an unresolved V gene in checked studies; the others have no known cause. The DNA gave D and trimming, while V, J and clone size come from that table. The sample data list 900,000 or so clones, and roughly a sixth of these were observed just once. 0.02% to 0.03% of the sample lies in the top ten.

This TCR derives from a woman aged 18-35 years in good health. The sample consisted of naive CD4+ T cells from blood. The cell subset or site label here, explained by the study, means: true naive CD4+ T cells. The receptor chain draws on TRBV10-3 and TRBJ1-1; the D gene is unclear. The CDR3 protein is CAISGSTEAFF. The bases are TGTGCCATCAGCGGTAGCACTGAAGCTTTCTTT.